The clone carrying this T cell receptor (beta chain) was seen ten or more times. Its antigen is still unknown. This sample was included in a study of blood T cells in healthy people across ages. General study findings and limits: Researchers deemed the diversity estimates from one million T cells underestimates. A conclusive naive versus antigen-experienced comparison was prevented by the unsorted PBMCs. There were more naive CD4+ cells and higher diversity in long-lived donors than in aged donors.

Germline V gene lookup returns CDR1 MDHEN and CDR2 SYDVKM. V was shortened by 5 bases and J by 10 bases, with 18 bases between the two germline ends. The CDR3 is 13 amino acids. A J-beta primer mix and a sample-barcoded 5' primer were used in a second PCR of about 6 to 12 cycles. TCRdb ran MiXCR on the 5' RACE reads and lists one entry per CDR3 protein. The sample records 800,000 to 950,000 distinct CDR3 sequences, 25% to 30% being singletons. The same specimen was also included in a second study, on T cells of mothers and their children.

The V and J genes are TRBV28 and TRBJ2-7; tentatively, D is TRBD2 (5 bases). This TCR came from a woman aged 40 to 49 in good health. The material sequenced was blood. Here the CDR3 reads CASSLHSLPGQYF. For the CDR3, the DNA is TGTGCCAGCAGTCTCCACAGTCTGCCGGGACAGTACTTC.